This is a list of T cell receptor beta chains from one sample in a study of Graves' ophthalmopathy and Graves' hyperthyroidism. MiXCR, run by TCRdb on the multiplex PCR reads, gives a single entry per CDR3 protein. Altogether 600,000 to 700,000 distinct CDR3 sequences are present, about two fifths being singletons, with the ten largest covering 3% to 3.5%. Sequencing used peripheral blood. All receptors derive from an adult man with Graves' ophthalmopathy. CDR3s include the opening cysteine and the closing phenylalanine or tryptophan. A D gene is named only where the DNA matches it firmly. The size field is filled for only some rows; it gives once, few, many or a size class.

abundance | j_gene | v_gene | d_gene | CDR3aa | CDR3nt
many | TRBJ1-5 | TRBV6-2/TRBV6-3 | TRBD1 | CASSLQGASQPQHF | TGTGCCAGCAGTCTTCAGGGGGCGAGTCAGCCCCAGCATTTT
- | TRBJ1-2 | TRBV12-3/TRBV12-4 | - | CASSLDRRQGGIQEGYTF | TGTGCCAGCAGTTTAGATCGTCGGCAGGGTGGGATTCAAGAGGGCTACACCTTC
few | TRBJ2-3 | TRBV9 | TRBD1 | CASSVRGQVTDTQYF | TGTGCCAGCAGCGTACGGGGACAGGTCACAGATACGCAGTATTTT
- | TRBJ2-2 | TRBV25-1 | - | CAWSAGGGGELFF | TGTGCCTGGAGTGCAGGGGGAGGCGGGGAGCTGTTTTTT
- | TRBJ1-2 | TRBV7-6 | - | CASSLGTEGNYGYTF | TGTGCCAGCAGCTTAGGGACGGAGGGTAACTATGGCTACACCTTC
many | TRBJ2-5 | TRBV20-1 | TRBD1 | CSARPQGARETQYF | TGCAGTGCTAGACCTCAGGGGGCAAGGGAGACCCAGTACTTC
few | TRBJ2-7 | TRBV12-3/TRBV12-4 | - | CASNTGAHYEQYF | TGTGCCAGCAATACGGGGGCCCACTACGAGCAGTACTTC
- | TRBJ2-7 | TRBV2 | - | CASSLARVRGYEQYF | TGTGCCAGCAGTCTTGCCAGGGTCAGGGGCTACGAGCAGTACTTC
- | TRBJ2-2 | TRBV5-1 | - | CASTTGPLNTGELFF | TGCGCCAGCACCACAGGTCCTTTAAACACCGGGGAGCTGTTTTTT
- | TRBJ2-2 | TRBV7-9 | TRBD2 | CASSSGGAWSTGELFF | TGTGCCAGCAGCTCCGGGGGGGCTTGGAGTACCGGGGAGCTGTTTTTT
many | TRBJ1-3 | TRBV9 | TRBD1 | CASSSTGTEHYGNTIYF | TGTGCCAGCAGCTCTACCGGGACAGAGCATTATGGAAACACCATATATTTT
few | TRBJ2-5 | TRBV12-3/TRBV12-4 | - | CASRVGPYQETQYF | TGTGCCAGCAGGGTGGGGCCCTACCAAGAGACCCAGTACTTC
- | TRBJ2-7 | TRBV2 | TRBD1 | CASRYGDRKYEQYF | TGTGCCAGCCGGTACGGGGACAGGAAATACGAGCAGTACTTC
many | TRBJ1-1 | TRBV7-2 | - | CASSLGQINTEAFF | TGTGCCAGCAGCTTAGGACAGATCAACACTGAAGCTTTCTTT
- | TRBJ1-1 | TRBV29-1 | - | CSVSGSGGRNTEAFF | TGCAGCGTTAGTGGCTCTGGGGGGCGGAACACTGAAGCTTTCTTT
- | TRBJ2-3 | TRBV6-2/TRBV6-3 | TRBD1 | CASSYSTGPDTQYF | TGTGCCAGCAGTTACTCGACAGGGCCAGATACGCAGTATTTT
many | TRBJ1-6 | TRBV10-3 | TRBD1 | CASRGLNSPLHF | TGTGCCAGCAGGGGGCTGAATTCACCCCTCCACTTT
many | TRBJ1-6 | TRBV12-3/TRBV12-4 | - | CASSFWGARGAENSPLHF | TGTGCCAGCAGTTTTTGGGGGGCTCGCGGCGCCGAAAATTCACCCCTCCACTTT
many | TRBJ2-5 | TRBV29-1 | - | CSVLTLQETQYF | TGCAGCGTACTGACTTTACAAGAGACCCAGTACTTC
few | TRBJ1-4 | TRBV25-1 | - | CAWSVQDEKLFF | TGTGCCTGGAGTGTACAGGATGAAAAACTGTTTTTT
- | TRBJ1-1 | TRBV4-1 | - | CASSQEFGNTEAFF | TGCGCCAGCAGCCAAGAGTTCGGGAACACTGAAGCTTTCTTT
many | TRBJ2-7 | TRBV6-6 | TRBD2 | CASSYSTGRRYEQYF | TGTGCCAGCAGTTACTCGACCGGGAGGCGCTACGAGCAGTACTTC
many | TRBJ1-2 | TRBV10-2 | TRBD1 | CASGPRDSPFFGYTF | TGCGCCAGCGGGCCCCGGGACAGTCCCTTTTTTGGCTACACCTTC
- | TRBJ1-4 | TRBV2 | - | CASSVSTGLANEKLLF | TGTGCCAGTTCCGTGTCGACTGGCTTAGCTAATGAAAAACTGCTTTTT
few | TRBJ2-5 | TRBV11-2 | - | CASSSSRGTRETQYF | TGTGCCAGCAGCTCCTCTCGCGGGACACGAGAGACCCAGTACTTC
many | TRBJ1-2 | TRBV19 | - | CASNLLVRDYGYTF | TGTGCCAGTAACCTGCTGGTCAGGGACTATGGCTACACCTTC
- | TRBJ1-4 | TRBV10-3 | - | CAISGTANEKLFF | TGTGCCATCAGTGGGACAGCTAATGAAAAACTGTTTTTT
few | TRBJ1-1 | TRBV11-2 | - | CASSPLGGNTEAFF | TGTGCCAGCTCCCCCTTGGGGGGAAACACTGAAGCTTTCTTT
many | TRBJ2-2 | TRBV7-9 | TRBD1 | CASSLARGLTGELFF | TGTGCCAGCAGCTTGGCGAGGGGGCTGACCGGGGAGCTGTTTTTT
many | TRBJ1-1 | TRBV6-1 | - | CASSEEGLYTEAFF | TGTGCCAGCAGTGAAGAAGGCCTGTACACTGAAGCTTTCTTT
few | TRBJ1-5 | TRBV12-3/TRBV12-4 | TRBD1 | CASSRRDRGSYSNQPQHF | TGTGCCAGCAGTCGCCGGGACAGGGGTTCATATAGCAATCAGCCCCAGCATTTT
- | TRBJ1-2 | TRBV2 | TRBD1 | CASSLKPGTGGPLYGYTF | TGTGCCAGCAGCCTAAAACCCGGGACAGGGGGCCCTCTGTATGGCTACACCTTC
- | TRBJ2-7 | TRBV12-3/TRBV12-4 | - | CASRETGGEQHF | TGTGCCAGCAGAGAAACAGGTGGCGAGCAGCACTTC
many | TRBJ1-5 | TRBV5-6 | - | CASSFFSRNDQPQHF | TGTGCCAGCAGCTTCTTTTCCAGGAACGATCAGCCCCAGCATTTT
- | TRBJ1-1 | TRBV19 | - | CASSRVRGQLNTEAFF | TGTGCCAGTAGTAGAGTAAGGGGACAACTTAACACTGAAGCTTTCTTT
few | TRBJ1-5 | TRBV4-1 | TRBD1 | CASSLEPGTGNNQPQHF | TGCGCCAGCAGCCTCGAACCCGGGACAGGTAACAATCAGCCCCAGCATTTT
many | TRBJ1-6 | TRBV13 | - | CASSLGAGSSANSPLHF | TGTGCCAGCAGCTTAGGCGCAGGGAGTAGCGCTAATTCACCCCTCCACTTT
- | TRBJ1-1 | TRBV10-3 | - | CASTIVGATRRGTEAFF | TGTGCCAGCACTATCGTGGGGGCCACCAGGAGGGGCACTGAAGCTTTCTTT
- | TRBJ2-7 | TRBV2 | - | CASSAKQSYEQYF | TGTGCCAGCAGTGCTAAACAGTCCTACGAGCAGTACTTC
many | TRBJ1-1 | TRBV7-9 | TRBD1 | CASSLQNRGNTEAFF | TGTGCCAGCAGCTTACAGAACAGGGGGAACACTGAAGCTTTCTTT
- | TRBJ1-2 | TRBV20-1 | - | CSARDGGGHSYGYTF | TGCAGTGCTAGAGATGGGGGGGGCCACTCCTATGGCTACACCTTC
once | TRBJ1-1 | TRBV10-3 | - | CASSYSTWKVTEAFF | TGTGCCAGCAGTTACTCGACGTGGAAGGTCACTGAAGCTTTCTTT
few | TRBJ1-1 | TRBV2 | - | CASSEGTGTEAFF | TGTGCCAGCAGTGAGGGTACGGGCACTGAAGCTTTCTTT
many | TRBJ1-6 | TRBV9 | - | CASSVGAPPLHF | TGTGCCAGCAGCGTAGGTGCGCCCCCCCTCCACTTT
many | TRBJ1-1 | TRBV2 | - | CASSGAPMNTEAFF | TGTGCCAGCAGTGGGGCCCCTATGAACACTGAAGCTTTCTTT
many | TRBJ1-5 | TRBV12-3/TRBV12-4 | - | CASSFYSNQPQHF | TGTGCCAGCAGTTTTTACAGCAATCAGCCCCAGCATTTT
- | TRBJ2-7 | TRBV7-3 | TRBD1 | CASSLGQGSNEQYF | TGTGCCAGCAGCTTGGGACAGGGGAGTAACGAGCAGTACTTC